Listed below are T cell receptor beta chains from one sample, sequenced in a study of T cell responses to AZD1222 COVID-19 vaccine. Profiling relied on immunoSEQ multiplex PCR, and the TCRdb table lists in-frame clones only, not all of them. The table shows roughly 150,000 clones, with around 91% occurring only once. Sequencing used peripheral blood, obtained 28 days after the second AZD1222 dose. These receptors originate from an adult who received the AZD1222 COVID-19 vaccine. Both conserved end residues are part of each CDR3. The order of the fields is J gene, V gene, CDR3 protein.

TRBJ1-5,TRBV7-2,CASSLVHGTGQIGNQPQHF
TRBJ2-1,TRBV7-8,CASSLRGGLAGLRSDNEQFF
TRBJ2-2,TRBV18,CASSQMDVTGELFF
TRBJ1-5,TRBV10-2,CATRTGRGSNQPQHF
TRBJ2-1,TRBV24-1,CATSSGGGSYNEQFF
TRBJ2-1,TRBV5-1,CASSLDRLAGGYNEQFF
TRBJ2-7,TRBV4-3,CASSTLGQGTYEQYF
TRBJ2-3,TRBV29-1,CSVYLGGRALGTDTQYF
TRBJ2-2,TRBV10-3,CAIKLRDGEAGELFF
TRBJ2-7,TRBV3-1/TRBV3-2,CASSQGFPIPGASYEQYF
TRBJ2-1,TRBV19,CASLLAGGNEQFF
TRBJ1-5,TRBV6-5,CASRWAGDSNQPQHF
TRBJ2-1,TRBV4-3,CASSHSSPPYNEQFF
TRBJ2-3,TRBV4-2,CASSQESGGGTDTQYF
TRBJ1-4,TRBV5-1,CASSLTGPTNEKLFF
TRBJ1-6,TRBV7-9,CASSLRGAEDSPLHF
TRBJ1-6,TRBV19,CASRIFGDSNSPLHF
TRBJ1-2,TRBV24-1,CATSDRGRQGEGYTF
TRBJ1-5,TRBV19,CASSIGDRANQPQHF
TRBJ1-2,TRBV24-1,CATSEQDRGRGYTF
TRBJ2-5,TRBV5-4,CASSLVWGSQETQYF
TRBJ2-1,TRBV28,CASTTGSTSVYNEQFF
TRBJ2-1,TRBV29-1,CSVDSGRVNEQFF
TRBJ1-5,TRBV7-6,CASSLGGIQPQHF
TRBJ1-3,TRBV28,CASSPTGFSGNTIYF
TRBJ2-1,TRBV18,CASSQQSGTLNEQFF
TRBJ2-7,TRBV20-1,CSASRDRGDEQYF
TRBJ2-7,TRBV6-5,CASSSSGTGSYEQYF
TRBJ2-2,TRBV28,CASSPPGTANTGELFF
TRBJ1-3,TRBV7-9,CASSPRGGLSGNTIYF
TRBJ2-3,TRBV9,CASSTRDARGTDTQYF
TRBJ2-7,TRBV9,CASSLSGTSYEQYF
TRBJ1-3,TRBV30,CASSGASGNTIYF
TRBJ1-4,TRBV5-4,CASSSGQTNEKLFF
TRBJ2-2,TRBV18,CASSLRQGSNTGELFF
TRBJ1-6,TRBV7-9,CASSLEVRVASPLHF
TRBJ2-7,TRBV19,CATSGQSYEQYF
TRBJ1-3,TRBV12-3/TRBV12-4,CASSVGNTIYF
TRBJ1-1,TRBV7-2,CASSLAAGLNTEAFF
TRBJ1-5,TRBV12-3/TRBV12-4,CASSFRNQPQHF
TRBJ2-5,TRBV7-9,CASGTAGAETQYF
TRBJ1-2,TRBV6-4,CASSEGGYTF
TRBJ2-7,TRBV6-1,CASSAFSGLAGTYEQYF
TRBJ2-3,TRBV28,CASSSTGAGDTQYF
TRBJ1-5,TRBV19,CASRTVNQPQHF
TRBJ2-5,TRBV7-9,CASSLVRGLSQETQYF
TRBJ1-2,TRBV2,CASRNTRTGSLDTF
TRBJ2-7,TRBV10-2,CASSESGTSVDEQYF
TRBJ1-1,TRBV28,CASSYIDGGVEAFF
TRBJ2-2,TRBV28,CASRGTWGELFF
TRBJ2-1,TRBV6-2/TRBV6-3,CASSYSEWEQFF
TRBJ2-2,TRBV5-1,CASSLAAGGELFF
TRBJ2-6,TRBV27,CASSWDSADVLTF
TRBJ1-2,TRBV6-5,CASRQGNYGYTF
TRBJ1-2,TRBV28,CATSSRGYTF
TRBJ2-1,TRBV28,CASSLTGQDGNEQFF
TRBJ2-3,TRBV30,CAWSQTTDTQYF